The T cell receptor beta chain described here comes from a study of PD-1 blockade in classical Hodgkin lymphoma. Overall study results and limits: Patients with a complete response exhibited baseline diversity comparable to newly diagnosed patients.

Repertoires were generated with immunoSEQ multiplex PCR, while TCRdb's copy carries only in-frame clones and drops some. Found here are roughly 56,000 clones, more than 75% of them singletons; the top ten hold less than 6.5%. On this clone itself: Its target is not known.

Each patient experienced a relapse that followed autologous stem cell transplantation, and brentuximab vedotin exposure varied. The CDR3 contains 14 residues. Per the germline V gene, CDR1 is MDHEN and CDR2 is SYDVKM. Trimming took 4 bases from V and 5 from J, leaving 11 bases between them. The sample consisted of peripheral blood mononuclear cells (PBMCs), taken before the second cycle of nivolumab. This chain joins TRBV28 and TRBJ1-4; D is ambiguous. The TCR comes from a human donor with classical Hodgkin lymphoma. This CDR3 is CASSSGRINEKLFF. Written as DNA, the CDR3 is TGTGCCAGCAGTTCGGGCAGGATAAATGAAAAACTGTTTTTT.